This T cell receptor beta chain came from a study of blood T cell repertoires in COVID-19. Study-level background: Researchers got acute and convalescent COVID-19 samples from the United States, Italy and Spain. T cells, B-cell-depleted T cells, or PBMCs provided the cDNA or gDNA that served as material.

How the authors handled the data: Nucleated cell counts were estimated from reference gene primer amplification. The table came from immunoSEQ multiplex PCR; TCRdb's copy has only in-frame clones and leaves some out. V, J and clone size derive from that table, while D and trimming were established from the DNA sequence. Here the sample spans roughly 120,000 clones, approximately 74% being singletons. Seattle researchers signed up patients amid active infection and tracked them longitudinally. CDR1 is SGHTA, CDR2 FQGTGA, per germline. Deletions cut 4 bases from V and 9 bases from J, with 13 bases between. This CDR3 comprises 13 residues.

The sequenced sample consisted of peripheral blood. V is TRBV7-3 and J is TRBJ2-1; possible D gene TRBD2, 6 bases. The source of this sequence is an older man with COVID-19, enrolled during active disease. CDR3 sequence reads: CASSSFGGLEQFF. The CDR3 DNA sequence: TGTGCCAGCAGCTCATTCGGGGGACTTGAGCAGTTCTTC.